The clone carrying this T cell receptor beta chain was detected many times. Antigen: not known. The CDR3 length is 16 residues. In germline, CDR1 is SGHTA, CDR2 FQGTGA. V lost 4 bases, J lost 7 bases, and 12 bases stayed unmatched. The sample comes from a study of T cells in Graves' hyperthyroidism and ophthalmopathy. Study-level results: Most thyroid clonotypes expanded above 0.001 were also detected in blood.

TCR beta CDR3 region amplification was performed from RNA transcripts. A set of HTBI primers served as the primers for a first-round RT-PCR of the TCR CDR3. TCRdb re-called the multiplex PCR reads through MiXCR, storing one row per CDR3 protein. The data contain roughly 740,000 distinct CDR3 sequences, less than 20% of them singletons. The genes are TRBV7-3 and TRBJ2-2; 7 nucleotides align to TRBD2. Sequencing was performed on blood. The source is a young man with Graves' hyperthyroidism. CDR3 sequence reads: CASSSSGTTGGGELFF. In nucleotides, the CDR3 is TGTGCCAGCAGCTCATCGGGGACTACCGGCGGCGGGGAGCTGTTTTTT.